Below, 14 T cell receptor beta chains from the same sample are listed, as sequenced in a study of CD8 T cells in Susac syndrome. With random hexamers, 0.5 to 1 ug RNA was reverse transcribed. TCRdb itself ran the immunoSEQ multiplex PCR reads through MiXCR, one entry per CDR3 protein. The data contain around 160,000 distinct CDR3 sequences, around 94% of them singletons. Material: CD4+ T cells from PBMCs. The receptors shown here come from a human donor in good health.

The J gene is TRBJ2-5, the V gene TRBV20-1, with D unresolved. With 5 bases removed from V and 5 bases from J, the gap between germline ends came to 12 bases. This CDR3 region has 12 residues. The germline V gene encodes CDR1 DFQATT and CDR2 SNEGSKA (reference sequence). The CDR3: CSARLLGETQYF. CDR3 sequence (DNA): TGCAGTGCTCGCCTCTTGGGGGAGACCCAGTACTTC.

The rearrangement joins TRBV29-1 to TRBJ1-1; maybe TRBD1 (6 bases). Trimming left V 7 bases short and J 2 bases short, with 17 bases between. The germline CDR1 and CDR2 sequences are SQVTM and ANQGSEA. The CDR3 length is 14 residues. Here the CDR3 DNA reads TGCAGCGGAATCTTTTTGGGACAAAACACTGAAGCTTTCTTT. It codes for CSGIFLGQNTEAFF. Complete variable domain (other parts from reference TRBV29-1 and TRBJ1-1): SAVISQKPSRDICQRGTSLTIQCQVDSQVTMMFWYRQQPGQSLTLIATANQGSEATYESGFVIDKFPISRPNLTFSTLTVSNMSPEDSSIYLCSGIFLGQNTEAFFGQGTRLTVV.

Here the CDR3 reads CSARDLVGVPTF. The CDR3 region has the DNA TGCAGTGCTAGAGATCTAGTGGGAGTCCCCACCTTC. V usage is TRBV20-1 and J usage is TRBJ1-2; D gene uncertain. Looked up from germline, CDR1 is DFQATT and CDR2 is SNEGSKA (reference sequence). Trimming took 0 bases from V and 13 from J, leaving 15 bases between them. The CDR3 has 12 residues.

The gene calls are TRBV7-2 and TRBJ2-1; D possibly matches TRBD1 or TRBD2 (6 bases each). CDR3 length equals 15 residues. CDR1 and CDR2 from the germline V gene are SGHTA and FQGNSA. The V end lost 3 bases, the J end lost 7 bases, and 16 bases lay between the germline ends. The CDR3 DNA reads TGTGCCAGCAGCTTTGCCTGGGGGGCCGGTAATGAGCAGTTCTTC. It translates to CASSFAWGAGNEQFF.

The chain combines TRBV2 with TRBJ1-1, with D uncertain. Germline CDR1 is SNHLY and CDR2 is FYNNEI. Trimming took off 0 bases at V and 2 bases at J, with 10 bases between the two ends. The CDR3 runs 15 residues. CDR3 DNA sequence: TGTGCCAGCAGTGAAGCCTTGGACGGAAACACTGAAGCTTTCTTT. Amino acid sequence: CASSEALDGNTEAFF. Combining the CDR3 with reference TRBV2 and TRBJ1-1 gives the whole variable domain EPEVTQTPSHQVTQMGQEVILRCVPISNHLYFYWYRQILGQKVEFLVSFYNNEISEKSEIFDDQFSVERPDGSNFTLKIRSTKLEDSAMYFCASSEALDGNTEAFFGQGTRLTVV.

The chain couples TRBV6-2 or TRBV6-3 to TRBJ2-7, with D uncertain. V lost 0 bases to trimming and J lost 6 bases, with 3 bases between them. Germline loops: CDR1 MNHEY, CDR2 SVGEGT. The CDR3 has 11 residues. The CDR3 sequence is CASSYSVEQYF. As DNA, the CDR3 is TGTGCCAGCAGTTACTCGGTCGAGCAGTACTTC.

The chain couples TRBV2 to TRBJ2-1, with 11 bases that match TRBD1. Germline V lookup: CDR1 SNHLY, CDR2 FYNNEI. The CDR3 length is 13 residues. With 6 bases clipped from V and 12 bases from J, the junction kept 7 bases outside the gene matches. CDR3 in amino acids: CASSLGQGEGQFF. The CDR3, as DNA: TGTGCCAGCAGCCTGGGACAGGGGGAGGGGCAGTTCTTC.

The genes are TRBV3-1 and TRBJ1-6; D is ambiguous. The ends were cut back, 1 base at V and 4 bases at J, with 17 bases in the middle. The CDR3 is made up of 18 amino acids. Germline CDR1 and CDR2: LGHDT and YNNKEL (reference sequence). CDR3 coding DNA: TGTGCCAGCAGCCAAGCCTCCTTGATGGACGCTTATAATTCACCCCTCCACTTT. Protein product: CASSQASLMDAYNSPLHF.

This chain links TRBV3-1 with TRBJ2-7; 9 bases match TRBD2. CDR1 and CDR2 from the germline V gene are LGHDT and YNNKEL (reference sequence). The CDR3 has 16 residues. The ends lost 0 bases at V and 2 bases at J; junction bases unmatched: 5. CDR3 amino acids: CASSQDPLAGTYEQYF. Written as DNA, the CDR3 is TGTGCCAGCAGCCAAGATCCGCTAGCGGGGACCTACGAGCAGTACTTC.

The rearrangement links TRBV30 to TRBJ1-2, with TRBD1 matching over 7 bases. This CDR3 region has 13 residues. J gave up 4 bases and V 2 bases, and 4 bases lay outside the gene matches. Germline V gene lookup returns CDR1 GTSNPN and CDR2 SVGIG (reference sequence). CDR3 DNA: TGTGCCTGGAGTACAGGGGTTTCCTATGGCTACACCTTC. Translation: CAWSTGVSYGYTF.

This sequence joins TRBV12-3 or TRBV12-4 and TRBJ1-2; D uncertain. The CDR3 loop spans 15 amino acids. Trimming shortened V by 3 bases and J by 4 bases, and 15 bases separated the two germline ends. The CDR3 DNA is TGTGCCAGCAGTTTCCTGGACGGGTTGCGCTATGGCTACACCTTC. It is translated as CASSFLDGLRYGYTF.

This clonotype was seen more than once but under ten times. The V gene is TRBV29-1, the J gene TRBJ2-7; TRBD1 agrees at 9 bases. After removal of 7 bases from V and 5 bases from J, the junction contained 6 bases not matched to a gene. Germline-derived CDR1 and CDR2 are SQVTM and ANQGSEA. CDR3 size: 12 residues. The CDR3 DNA reads TGCAGCGCCCGACAGGGGGGCCACGAGCAGTACTTC. The encoded protein is CSARQGGHEQYF.

The sample holds one count of this clonotype. The chain carries TRBV12-3 or TRBV12-4 and TRBJ1-4; TRBD1 might be the D (5 bases). The CDR3 length is 13 residues. Trimming took off 4 bases at V and 8 bases at J, with 11 bases between the two ends. CDR3 coding DNA: TGTGCCAGCAGTTACGGGGCCGGCGAAAAACTGTTTTTT. It codes for CASSYGAGEKLFF.

The chain recombines TRBV12-3 or TRBV12-4 with TRBJ2-1, with D uncertain. The CDR3 loop spans 11 amino acids. V shed 5 bases and J shed 10 bases, with 9 bases lying between them. CDR3 protein: CASSTIIEQFF. DNA for the CDR3: TGTGCCAGCAGTACGATAATCGAGCAGTTCTTC.